A single sample is the source of the 10 T cell receptor beta chains below, sequenced in a study of T cell responses to AZD1222 COVID-19 vaccine. Data came from immunoSEQ multiplex PCR; TCRdb stores just in-frame clones and leaves some out. The profile shows about 160,000 clones, 85% to 90% of them singletons. Sequencing was performed on peripheral blood, taken on day 0 of AZD1222 vaccination. These receptors were taken from an adult in good health.

Only a few counts were recorded for this clone. The chain is built from TRBV6-1 and TRBJ2-7; D may be TRBD2 (5 bases). V was shortened by 0 bases and J by 4 bases, with 10 bases between the two germline ends. Germline CDR1 reads MNHNS; CDR2 reads SASEGT. The CDR3 extends over 14 amino acids. The CDR3 is CASSEAPGIYEQYF. The CDR3 nucleotides read TGTGCCAGCAGTGAAGCGCCGGGGATTTACGAGCAGTACTTC.

V and J are TRBV6-6 and TRBJ1-4; D remains ambiguous. The CDR3 runs 14 residues. Trimming took off 0 bases at V and 6 bases at J, with 8 bases between the two ends. Germline assignment: CDR1 MNHNY and CDR2 SVGAGI (reference sequence). The CDR3 sequence: CASSYSQEDEKLFF. The CDR3 nucleotides read TGTGCCAGCAGTTACTCCCAGGAGGATGAAAAACTGTTTTTT.

J is TRBJ1-5 and V is TRBV5-1; D not resolved. V was clipped by 1 base and J by 7 bases, with 12 bases between them. The CDR3 sequence is 14 residues long. Germline V gene sequence: CDR1 SGHRS, CDR2 YFSETQ. The CDR3 is CASSLQDPGQPQHF. The CDR3 coding sequence is TGCGCCAGCAGCTTGCAGGATCCTGGACAGCCCCAGCATTTT. Combining the CDR3 with reference TRBV5-1 and TRBJ1-5 gives the whole variable domain KAGVTQTPRYLIKTRGQQVTLSCSPISGHRSVSWYQQTPGQGLQFLFEYFSETQRNKGNFPGRFSGRQFSNSRSEMNVSTLELGDSALYLCASSLQDPGQPQHFGDGTRLSIL.

The chain links TRBV6-5 to TRBJ1-2; D is perhaps TRBD1 (5 bases). The length of the CDR3 is 14 residues. Per germline, CDR1 MNHEY and CDR2 SVGAGI. V was trimmed by 8 bases and J by 3 bases, leaving 16 bases between them. The CDR3 loop reads CASGSGLGDYGYTF. As DNA, the CDR3 is TGTGCCAGCGGATCAGGCCTGGGGGACTATGGCTACACCTTC.

The gene calls are TRBV6-5 and TRBJ1-6; D might be TRBD1 (5 bases). The germline gives CDR1 MNHEY, CDR2 SVGAGI. V was cut by 7 bases and J by 5 bases, with 12 bases left in between. This CDR3 has 14 amino acids. This CDR3 is CASTLIGDNSPLHF. CDR3 DNA: TGTGCCAGCACCCTAATAGGGGATAATTCACCCCTCCACTTT.

V and J are TRBV6-1 and TRBJ1-1, with 10 positions matching TRBD1. The germline gives CDR1 MNHNS, CDR2 SASEGT. This CDR3 spans 16 amino acids. V shed 0 bases and J 2 bases; nucleotides not matched to a gene: 3. CDR3 in amino acids: CASSEAGTGVNTEAFF. The CDR3 region has the DNA TGTGCCAGCAGTGAAGCAGGGACAGGGGTAAACACTGAAGCTTTCTTT.

The V call is TRBV11-2, the J call TRBJ2-2; D not resolved. CDR1 is SGHAT and CDR2 is FQNNGV in the germline V gene. This CDR3 region has 12 residues. V gave up 3 bases and J gave up 5 bases, with 4 bases separating them. The CDR3 protein is CASSLNTGELFF. In nucleotides, the CDR3 is TGTGCCAGCAGCTTGAATACCGGGGAGCTGTTTTTT.

This clone was seen a single time. V and J are TRBV25-1 and TRBJ1-4; TRBD1 is a possible D gene (5 bases). Trimming shortened V by 3 bases and J by 1 base, and 9 bases separated the two germline ends. The germline CDR1 and CDR2 sequences are MGHDK and SYGVNS. CDR3 length: 15 amino acids. For the CDR3, the DNA is TGTGCCAGCAGTGACGGGGCGGGAACTAATGAAAAACTGTTTTTT. Its translation is CASSDGAGTNEKLFF.

The count of this clone is one. The chain employs TRBV28 and TRBJ2-7; TRBD1 aligns across 12 bases. This CDR3 region has 14 residues. The V gene end was trimmed by 5 bases and the J gene end by 4 bases; junction bases not matched to a gene: 3. The germline V gene encodes CDR1 MDHEN and CDR2 SYDVKM. CDR3 DNA: TGTGCCAGCAGTCCGGGACAGGGGGCTTACGAGCAGTACTTC. This codes for CASSPGQGAYEQYF.

The chain employs TRBV6-5 and TRBJ2-2; 13 nucleotides line up with TRBD2. Germline trimming cut 6 bases from V and 4 bases from J; bases unmatched to any gene: 2. The CDR3 runs 15 residues. Per the germline V gene, CDR1 is MNHEY and CDR2 is SVGAGI. CDR3 sequence (DNA): TGTGCCAGCAGCGGACTAGCGGGGGCCACCGGGGAGCTGTTTTTT. The encoded protein is CASSGLAGATGELFF.